The 26 T cell receptor delta chains given below trace back to one sample, sequenced in a study of gamma-delta chains in newborns, infants, children. With CATT, TCRdb re-called clones from the reads. The profile shows around 3,300 delta-chain clones, about 0.3% of them singletons. Source material: blood. The receptors were sampled from a child who was a newborn, infant or young child, either healthy, febrile or measles-vaccinated (not recorded which).

This clone has more than one count but fewer than ten. A read error likely explains this, since a far larger clone differs by one base. This specimen includes other DNA sequences encoding the same CDR3. The chain links TRDV2 to TRDJ2, with 9 bases identical to TRDD3. The CDR3 has 15 residues. In germline, CDR1 is GEAIGNYY, CDR2 EKD. CDR3 DNA: TGTGCCTGCGACAGTACTGGGGGATTGACAGCACAACTCTTCTTT. Protein product: CACDSTGGLTAQLFF.

This clone was detected only a few times. A far larger clone is one nucleotide away, so this likely arose from a read error. This sample also contains other DNA sequences that code for the same CDR3. The gene calls are TRDV2 and TRDJ3; 9 nucleotides agree with TRDD3. The CDR3 sequence is 16 residues long. Per the germline V gene, CDR1 is GEAIGNYY and CDR2 is EKD. In DNA form, the CDR3 reads TGTGCCTGTGACGGGGGATACTCCTGGGACACCCGACAGATGTTCTTC. It specifies CACDGGYSWDTRQMFF.

Remarks on this clone: The TCRdb record carries a much larger clone's protein, which differs from this DNA's translation at residue 14; a read error is the likely cause, and the protein listed here is the DNA translation. V gene TRDV2 combines with J gene TRDJ3; 11 bases align to TRDD3. CDR1 and CDR2 (germline): GEAIGNYY, EKD. The CDR3 has 19 residues. The CDR3 here is CACDTVGGYAAWDARQMFF. For the CDR3, the DNA is TGTGCCTGTGACACCGTTGGGGGATACGCGGCCTGGGACGCCCGACAGATGTTTTTC.

In regard to this clone: TCRdb attributes to this sequence the protein of a much larger clone, which differs from the DNA translation at residue 13; a read error is likely, and the protein displayed is translated from the DNA. The V and J genes are TRDV2 and TRDJ3, with 11 nucleotides matching TRDD3. The CDR3 covers 18 residues. CDR1 and CDR2 (germline): GEAIGNYY, EKD. The CDR3 region is CACDILGDSSWDARQMFF. The CDR3 region has the DNA TGTGCCTGTGACATACTGGGGGATAGCTCCTGGGACGCCCGACAGATGTTTTTC.

In its sample, this clone was seen a few times. Since a much larger clone is just one base distant, this may be a read error. The chain recombines TRDV1 with TRDJ1; possible D gene TRDD2, 8 bases. This CDR3 region has 21 residues. The germline gives CDR1 TSWWSYY, CDR2 QGS. The V end was cut by 1 base, the J end by 3 bases, with 30 bases between. The CDR3: CALGEQSSSYGWGYLSDKLIF. In nucleotides, the CDR3 is TGTGCTCTTGGGGAACAATCCTCTTCCTACGGCTGGGGATATCTCTCCGATAAACTCATCTTT.

As regards this clone: The amino acid sequence in TCRdb belongs to a much larger clone and departs from this DNA's translation at residue 14, likely a sequencing read error; the sequence shown is translated from the DNA. The chain carries TRDV2 and TRDJ3; TRDD3 aligns across 8 bases. Germline V gene sequence: CDR1 GEAIGNYY, CDR2 EKD. The length of the CDR3 is 19 residues. The CDR3 DNA follows: TGTGCCTGTGACACCGCGGGATACGCCAGGTCCTGGGACATCCGACAGATGTTTTTC. Residues: CACDTAGYARSWDIRQMFF.

This clone was seen a few times. TCRdb shows a much larger clone's protein in place of this DNA's translation, and the two differ at residue 15, likely through a read error; the protein shown is translated from the DNA. The chain recombines TRDV2 with TRDJ3; 11 nucleotides line up with TRDD3. Germline-derived CDR1 and CDR2 are GEAIGNYY and EKD. The CDR3 length is 18 residues. CDR3 DNA sequence: TGTGCCTGTGACAACGTTGGGGGATACGCCTGGGACACCCGACGGATGTTTTTC. This encodes CACDNVGGYAWDTRRMFF.

A remark on this clone: This DNA's translation differs at residue 7 from TCRdb's protein, which comes from a much larger clone; a read error is likely, and the protein shown is translated from the DNA. The V gene is TRDV2, the J gene TRDJ2, with D possibly matching TRDD3 (5 bases). This CDR3 comprises 18 residues. Trimming removed 0 bases at V and 0 bases at J, with 16 bases between. The germline V gene encodes CDR1 GEAIGNYY and CDR2 EKD. The chain's CDR3 is CACDTMIGVPALTAQLFF. The CDR3 bases are TGTGCCTGTGACACCATGATTGGGGTCCCTGCTTTGACAGCACAACTCTTCTTT.

This clone appeared a few times. The mismatch at residue 6 between this DNA's translation and the TCRdb protein of a much larger clone likely reflects a read error; the protein shown is translated from the DNA. The sample has other DNA sequences that encode this CDR3 too. This chain connects TRAV29/DV5 to TRDJ3; D is unclear. Deletions cut 1 base from V and 5 bases from J, with 16 bases between. The CDR3 sequence is 17 residues long. Germline V CDR1 and CDR2: NSMFDY, ISSIKDK. The CDR3 DNA follows: TGTGCAGCAAGCTCACCGGGGTCATCCCGGGACACCCGACAGATGTTTTTC. Protein product: CAASSPGSSRDTRQMFF.

Comments on this clone: Since a far larger clone is one base different, this is likely a read error. Other DNA variants within this sample encode the same CDR3. The rearrangement uses TRDV2 and TRDJ3; 9 nucleotides agree with TRDD3. CDR1 is GEAIGNYY and CDR2 is EKD in the germline V gene. The V gene end was trimmed by 0 bases and the J gene end by 0 bases; junction bases not matched to a gene: 5. This CDR3 spans 19 amino acids. The CDR3 DNA sequence: TGTGCCTGTGACACCGTACTGGGGGACAGCTCCTGGGACACCCGACAGATGTTTTTC. Translated, it gives CACDTVLGDSSWDTRQMFF.

A word on this clone: The protein that TCRdb holds for this DNA derives from a much larger clone and differs from the translated DNA at residue 6, which likely indicates a read error; the protein shown here is translated from the DNA. This rearrangement joins TRDV2 to TRDJ3; no definite D call. CDR3 size: 19 residues. Germline V gives CDR1 GEAIGNYY, CDR2 EKD. V dropped 0 bases and J dropped 0 bases, with 14 bases sitting between them. CDR3 residues: CACDTDFARGSWDTRQMFF. CDR3 DNA sequence: TGTGCCTGTGACACCGACTTCGCTAGGGGCTCCTGGGACACCCGACAGATGTTTTTC.

This clone has only a few counts. TCRdb assigns this DNA the protein of a much larger clone, which departs from its translation at residue 8; this likely reflects a read error, and the protein shown comes from translating the DNA. The CDR3 is CACDFIRSDKLIF. DNA for the CDR3: TGTGCCTGTGACTTTATAAGGAGCGATAAACTCATCTTT. The chain uses TRDV2 and TRDJ1, with D uncertain. Looked up from germline, CDR1 is GEAIGNYY and CDR2 is EKD. CDR3 length: 13 amino acids. V was pared by 3 bases and J by 4 bases, with 11 bases between.

Worth noting for this clone: This may arise from a read error, as a much more abundant clone is one base away. Other nucleotide sequences from this sample produce the same CDR3. CDR3 sequence: CALGELKATRSDDKLIF. The CDR3 DNA reads TGTGCTCTTGGGGAACTAAAGGCTACTCGGTCGGACGATAAACTTATCTTT. V is TRDV1 and J is TRDJ1, with D unresolved. The CDR3 totals 17 residues. CDR1 TSWWSYY and CDR2 QGS come from the germline V gene.

This clone has just a few counts. A read error is the likely source, as a far larger clone sits one nucleotide away. Within the sample, other DNA sequences also encode this same CDR3. The chain links TRDV2 to TRDJ3, with 12 bases fitting TRDD3. This CDR3 is built from 21 residues. Germline values: CDR1 GEAIGNYY, CDR2 EKD. CDR3 sequence (DNA): TGTGCCTGTGACACCGTACTGGGGGATACCCCTAGCTCCTGGGACACCCGGCAGATGTTTTTC. Translation: CACDTVLGDTPSSWDTRQMFF.

The sample holds a few counts of this clone. The TCRdb protein comes from a much larger clone and disagrees with this DNA's translation at residues 7 and 14, likely due to a read error; the protein given here is derived from the DNA. CDR3 loop: CACDPIRGWDTRQVFF. CDR3 sequence (DNA): TGTGCCTGTGACCCGATACGCGGCTGGGACACCCGACAGGTGTTTTTC. The V call is TRDV2, the J call TRDJ3; possible D gene TRDD3, 6 bases. Germline V gene lookup returns CDR1 GEAIGNYY and CDR2 EKD. The CDR3 is 16 residues long.

Comments on this clone: With a far larger clone one base away, a read error is the likely cause. The DNA for the CDR3 is TGTGCAGCAAGCTCTTGGCCTTCTCCCGCTTTGACAGCACAACTCTTCTTT. It codes for CAASSWPSPALTAQLFF. This chain joins TRAV29/DV5 and TRDJ2; D perhaps matches TRDD2 (5 bases). The CDR3 has 17 amino acids. The germline gives CDR1 NSMFDY, CDR2 ISSIKDK. The germline V and J ends were trimmed by 1 base and 0 bases, with 16 bases remaining between them.

This clone has only a few counts. TCRdb's protein for this DNA is that of a much larger clone and differs from the translation at residue 16, likely a read error; the protein shown is the DNA translation. The chain combines TRDV2 with TRDJ3, with 13 bases identical to TRDD3. The CDR3 runs 22 residues. CDR1 and CDR2 from the germline V gene are GEAIGNYY and EKD. Here the CDR3 reads CACDTDLDWGIRSSWGTRQMFF. As DNA, the CDR3 is TGTGCCTGTGACACCGACCTAGACTGGGGGATACGCTCGAGCTGGGGCACCCGACAGATGTTTTTC.

Concerning this clone: With only one base between it and a far larger clone, this is likely a read error. Other DNA sequences in the sample encode the same CDR3. The chain links TRDV2 to TRDJ3, with D possibly TRDD3 on 6 matching bases. CDR1 and CDR2 from the germline V gene are GEAIGNYY and EKD. CDR3 length: 20 residues. The CDR3 nucleotides read TGTGCCTGTGACACGAAACCCTTGGATACTAGCTCCTGGGACACCCGGCAGATGTTTTTC. Amino acids: CACDTKPLDTSSWDTRQMFF.

This clone was observed a few times. A far larger clone is just one base off, so this is likely a read error. Different DNA sequences within this sample yield the same CDR3. This chain joins TRDV2 and TRDJ1, with 11 positions matching TRDD3. CDR1 is GEAIGNYY, CDR2 EKD, per germline. The CDR3 is made up of 18 amino acids. In nucleotides, the CDR3 is TGTGCCTGTGACGCCGGGGTACATTACTGGGGGATAACCGATAAGCTCATCTTT. Amino acid sequence: CACDAGVHYWGITDKLIF.

By proportion, this clone is medium-sized. This likely stems from a read error, as it lies one base from a far larger clone. V and J are TRDV2 and TRDJ3; D may be TRDD3 (6 bases). Germline CDR1 is GEAIGNYY and CDR2 is EKD. V was cut by 3 bases and J by 0 bases, with 8 bases left in between. The CDR3 runs 16 residues. CDR3 residues: CACDWGGSWDTRQMFF. The CDR3 bases are TGTGCCTGTGACTGGGGGGGCTCCTGGGACACCCGACAGATGTTTTTC.

Comments on this clone: TCRdb assigns this DNA the protein of a much larger clone, which departs from its translation at residue 5; this likely reflects a read error, and the protein shown comes from translating the DNA. The genes are TRDV2 and TRDJ3; 8 bases map to TRDD3. The J segment lost 0 bases and the V segment lost 3 bases, leaving 12 bases of the junction unmatched. The CDR3 has 20 amino acids. CDR1 is GEAIGNYY and CDR2 is EKD in the germline V gene. Here the CDR3 reads CACDAVLGGDSSWDTRQMFF. CDR3 nucleotide sequence: TGTGCCTGTGACGCCGTACTGGGGGGCGATAGCTCCTGGGACACCCGACAGATGTTTTTC.

This clone is classed as large. This CDR3 is also generated by other DNA sequences in the sample. The chain joins TRDV2 to TRDJ3; 13 nucleotides line up with TRDD3. Germline V gene lookup returns CDR1 GEAIGNYY and CDR2 EKD. The J segment lost 2 bases and the V segment lost 1 base, leaving 10 bases of the junction unmatched. The CDR3 covers 21 residues. The CDR3 DNA follows: TGTGCCTGTGACACGCTAGGACTGGGGGATACGGGTACCTGGGACACCCGACAGATGTTTTTC. Translation gives CACDTLGLGDTGTWDTRQMFF.

The table lists this clone with a few counts. TCRdb shows a much larger clone's protein in place of this DNA's translation, and the two differ at residue 15, likely through a read error; the protein shown is translated from the DNA. CDR3 sequence: CACDPLLGDTFSTARLFF. The CDR3 coding sequence is TGTGCCTGTGACCCCCTACTGGGGGATACCTTTTCGACAGCACGACTCTTCTTT. The chain links TRDV2 to TRDJ2; 12 positions match TRDD3. Germline V gene lookup returns CDR1 GEAIGNYY and CDR2 EKD. This CDR3 is 18 amino acids long.

This clone occurred a few times. A single base is all that separates this from a far larger clone, so a read error is likely. Other DNA sequences in the same sample also yield this CDR3. V gene TRDV2 combines with J gene TRDJ3, with 13 bases matching TRDD3. The germline V gene encodes CDR1 GEAIGNYY and CDR2 EKD. This CDR3 is built from 20 residues. CDR3 nucleotide sequence: TGCGCCTGTGATCCCGTACTGGGGGATACGCTTTCCTGGGACACCCGACAGATGTTTTTC. Translation: CACDPVLGDTLSWDTRQMFF.

With regard to this clone: This likely came from a read error, as a far larger clone is one base away. V and J are TRDV2 and TRDJ3, with TRDD3 as a possible D gene (5 bases). Germline V gives CDR1 GEAIGNYY, CDR2 EKD. Trimming removed 0 bases at V and 0 bases at J, with 11 bases between. The CDR3 covers 18 residues. The chain's CDR3 is CACDTKLASSWDTRQMFF. The DNA of the CDR3 is TGTGCCTGTGACACCAAACTGGCGAGCTCCTGGGACACCCGACAGATGTTTTTC.

In this sample, this clone turned up a few times. This may be a read error: a much more frequent sequence differs by one nucleotide. Other DNA sequences in this specimen translate into the identical CDR3. The V gene is TRDV2, the J gene TRDJ3; the match to TRDD3 covers 8 bases. Germline assignment: CDR1 GEAIGNYY and CDR2 EKD. This CDR3 has 20 residues. For the CDR3, the DNA is TGTGCCTGCGACACGGGATACGCCGGCTATGGCTCCTGGGACACCCGACAGATGTTTTTC. Translation: CACDTGYAGYGSWDTRQMFF.